The 2 T cell receptor beta chains listed next were all sequenced from one sample in a study of T cells in Graves' hyperthyroidism and ophthalmopathy. Amplification yielded TCR beta CDR3 regions, with RNA transcripts as the source. An initial round of RT-PCR targeting the TCR CDR3 relied on the HTBI primer set. One entry per CDR3 protein, called by TCRdb with MiXCR from the multiplex PCR reads. The sample has approximately 300,000 distinct CDR3 sequences, 16% seen once. Sequenced: blood. The source of these receptors is a man aged 25-45 years with Graves' hyperthyroidism.

The J gene is TRBJ2-7, the V gene TRBV5-1; D is perhaps TRBD1 (5 bases). This CDR3 is 15 amino acids long. V shed 0 bases and J shed 6 bases, with 16 bases lying between them. The germline V gene has CDR1 SGHRS and CDR2 YFSETQ. This chain's CDR3 is CASSLAGQGRGEQYF. CDR3 sequence (DNA): TGCGCCAGCAGCTTGGCCGGGCAGGGTCGTGGCGAGCAGTACTTC.

This clonotype has a count of ten or more. The V and J genes are TRBV11-2 and TRBJ2-7; D is uncertain. V was trimmed by 0 bases and J by 4 bases, leaving 13 bases between them. Germline V gene lookup returns CDR1 SGHAT and CDR2 FQNNGV. CDR3 length: 15 residues. CDR3 bases: TGTGCCAGCAGCTTAGATCAAAGCTGGGCTTACGAGCAGTACTTC. Protein product: CASSLDQSWAYEQYF.